This T cell receptor (beta chain) was profiled in a study of PD-1 blockade in classical Hodgkin lymphoma. All trial patients relapsed after autologous stem cell transplantation. The length of the CDR3 is 13 residues. CDR1 and CDR2 from the germline V gene are WSHSY and SAAADI. V lost 2 bases to trimming and J lost 4 bases, with 8 bases between them. Data came from immunoSEQ multiplex PCR; TCRdb stores just in-frame clones and leaves some out. The data hold around 45,000 clones, with over 55% observed a single time. Sample: peripheral blood mononuclear cells (PBMCs), taken at baseline. This TCR came from a human donor with classical Hodgkin lymphoma. This chain connects TRBV10-2 to TRBJ1-1, with TRBD1 as a possible D gene (5 bases). This CDR3 reads CASSEGGSTEAFF. In nucleotides, the CDR3 is TGCGCCAGCAGTGAGGGGGGGAGCACTGAAGCTTTCTTT.